These T cell receptor beta chains were read from a single sample in a study of blood T cell repertoires in COVID-19. Assay: immunoSEQ multiplex PCR; the TCRdb copy retains only in-frame clones and omits some. The data contain some 220,000 clones, about 87% of them singletons. The material sequenced was PBMCs or T cells enriched from blood (not recorded which). These receptors originate from a woman in her 30s who had recovered from COVID-19. CDR3s include the opening cysteine and the closing phenylalanine or tryptophan. Fields, in order: clone size, J gene, V gene, D gene, CDR3 DNA, CDR3 protein. The D gene is left open where the match is weak. Expanded clones get a size class; other rows say once, few or many, or leave the size out.

NA TRBJ2-4 TRBV6-2/TRBV6-3 NA TGTGCCAGCAGTTACGGGGGGACGGCCAAAAACATTCAGTACTTC CASSYGGTAKNIQYF
NA TRBJ2-3 TRBV29-1 NA TGCAGCGGGGGACTGCTAGATAGAGGTACGCAGTATTTT CSGGLLDRGTQYF
NA TRBJ2-7 TRBV7-7 TRBD2 TGTGCTAGCAGCGCAGGACTAGGGGCCTACGAGCAGTACTTC CASSAGLGAYEQYF
few TRBJ2-7 TRBV4-1 NA TGCGCCAGCAGCCAAGATAGTATGGACAGTGTCTACGAGCAGTACTTC CASSQDSMDSVYEQYF
NA TRBJ1-2 TRBV5-6 NA TGTGCCAGCAGCTTGGAGACAGCTCCCTATGGCTACACCTTC CASSLETAPYGYTF
NA TRBJ1-4 TRBV9 NA TGTGCCAGCAGCGTAGGGGCCGTCCCCACTAATGAAAAACTGTTTTTT CASSVGAVPTNEKLFF
NA TRBJ2-1 TRBV10-3 TRBD2 TGTGCCATCAAAGTGGGGCCGGGACTAGCGGCCGGCAATGAGCAGTTCTTC CAIKVGPGLAAGNEQFF
NA TRBJ1-5 TRBV19 TRBD1 TGTGCCAGTAGTATATCTGGGACAGGGAATCAGCCCCAGCATTTT CASSISGTGNQPQHF
NA TRBJ1-1 TRBV28 NA TGTGCCAGCAGTCTCAGGGGAAGGAACACTGAAGCTTTCTTT CASSLRGRNTEAFF
NA TRBJ1-3 TRBV6-6 TRBD1 TGTGCCAGCAGTTTCGACAGGGATGGAAACACCATATATTTT CASSFDRDGNTIYF
few TRBJ1-5 TRBV11-1 NA TGTGCCAGCAGCTCTGGGGCAGTGGATCAGCCCCAGCATTTT CASSSGAVDQPQHF
NA TRBJ1-3 TRBV2 TRBD1 TGTGCCAGCAGTCCTGGGGACAGTTTCTCTGGAAACACCATATATTTT CASSPGDSFSGNTIYF
once TRBJ2-7 TRBV27 TRBD1 TGTGCCAGCAGGCCGAGGACAGGCTACGAGCAGTACTTC CASRPRTGYEQYF
few TRBJ1-6 TRBV4-2 NA TGTGCCAGCAGCCAAGATTGGAGGGATAATTCACCCCTCCACTTT CASSQDWRDNSPLHF
NA TRBJ1-1 TRBV5-1 NA TGCGCCAGCAGCCCCGGTGCGCGGGACACTGAAGCTTTCTTT CASSPGARDTEAFF
NA TRBJ1-1 TRBV21-1 NA TGTGCCAGCAGCAAATCTAGGGGGGGGAACACTGAAGCTTTCTTT CASSKSRGGNTEAFF
NA TRBJ1-1 TRBV5-4 NA TGTGCCAGCAGCTCGAGGGGGACTGAAGCTTTCTTT CASSSRGTEAFF
NA TRBJ1-3 TRBV11-3 NA TGTGCCAGCAGCTCCCTGTCAGACTCTGGAAACACCATATATTTT CASSSLSDSGNTIYF
NA TRBJ1-3 TRBV5-6 TRBD1 TGTGCCAGCAGCTTCCCGACAGGGTCTCCTGGAAACACCATATATTTT CASSFPTGSPGNTIYF
few TRBJ2-2 TRBV19 NA TGTGCCAGTAGTCCCCGCCCTACTACTTCCGGGGAGCTGTTTTTT CASSPRPTTSGELFF
NA TRBJ1-1 TRBV19 NA TGTGCCAGTAGTATTTACTATAACACTGAAGCTTTCTTT CASSIYYNTEAFF
few TRBJ1-4 TRBV7-7 TRBD1 TGTGCCAGCAGCCCTCGACAGGGACCTAATGAAAAACTGTTTTTT CASSPRQGPNEKLFF
NA TRBJ1-6 TRBV30 TRBD1 TGTGCCTGGAGTCCCCCGGGACAGAACTCTAATTCACCCCTCCACTTT CAWSPPGQNSNSPLHF
NA TRBJ2-3 TRBV7-8 TRBD2 TGTGCCAGCAGCTTATCGGCGGGGGGGCCCGCAGATACGCAGTATTTT CASSLSAGGPADTQYF
NA TRBJ1-3 TRBV6-5 TRBD1 TGTGCCAGCAGCGATGACAGGGGCGGAAACACCATATATTTT CASSDDRGGNTIYF
NA TRBJ1-2 TRBV7-3 NA TGTGCCAGCAGCTTAGGGGCATCGGGTTTAGGCTACACCTTC CASSLGASGLGYTF
NA TRBJ1-2 TRBV6-5 TRBD1 TGTGCCAGCAGCTATACAGGGGGCGGGTTTGGAGGCTACACCTTC CASSYTGGGFGGYTF
NA TRBJ1-2 TRBV29-1 NA TGCAGCGTTGAATGGGCAGACTATGGCTACACCTTC CSVEWADYGYTF
NA TRBJ1-2 TRBV19 TRBD1 TGTGCCAGTAGGGTTGGGACAGGGGATATCTATGGCTACACCTTC CASRVGTGDIYGYTF
once TRBJ2-5 TRBV12-3/TRBV12-4 NA TGTGCCAGCAAGCAGGATATGGAAGAGACCCAGTACTTC CASKQDMEETQYF
NA TRBJ2-2 TRBV29-1 TRBD2 TGCAGCGTTGATGGGGGGGCCGGGGAGCTGTTTTTT CSVDGGAGELFF
few TRBJ1-1 TRBV5-4 NA TGTGCCAGCAGCCTCGACAGGTGGAACACTGAAGCTTTCTTT CASSLDRWNTEAFF
NA TRBJ1-6 TRBV7-8 NA TGTGCCAGCAGCTTAGTGAAGGGGAATTCACCCCTCCACTTT CASSLVKGNSPLHF
NA TRBJ1-1 TRBV7-8 NA TGTGCCAGCAGTTCACGTCGAGGCACTGAAGCTTTCTTT CASSSRRGTEAFF
once TRBJ1-5 TRBV10-3 NA TGTGCCATCAGTGAGTCTCTTGGGGGCGAACAGCCCCAGCATTTT CAISESLGGEQPQHF
NA TRBJ2-1 TRBV3-1/TRBV3-2 TRBD2 TGTGCCAGCAGCCAATTAGCGGGGGGAAGTAGTGAGCAGTTCTTC CASSQLAGGSSEQFF
NA TRBJ2-2 TRBV7-3 NA TGTGCCAGCAGTCTGTCCGGAGCTAACACCGGGGAGCTGTTTTTT CASSLSGANTGELFF
NA TRBJ2-7 TRBV25-1 TRBD1 TGTGCCAGCAGTCACAGGGGCGAGCAGTACTTC CASSHRGEQYF
NA TRBJ1-6 TRBV5-3 TRBD1 TGTGCCAGAAGCTTGGCGTACAGGGGGAATTCACCCCTCCACTTT CARSLAYRGNSPLHF
NA TRBJ2-7 TRBV7-2 NA TGTGCCAGCAGCCCCGGGCAGCGGGCTTCCTACGAGCAGTACTTC CASSPGQRASYEQYF
NA TRBJ2-5 TRBV7-9 NA TGTGCCAGCAGCCCCAGGAACCAAGAGACCCAGTACTTC CASSPRNQETQYF
NA TRBJ1-6 TRBV6-5 NA TGTGCCATAAAACAGGGAATTGGATCACCCCTCCACTTT CAIKQGIGSPLHF
NA TRBJ2-7 TRBV12-3/TRBV12-4 NA TGTGCCAGCAGTTTGGCGGGCTACGAGCAGTACTTC CASSLAGYEQYF
NA TRBJ2-1 TRBV7-2 TRBD2 TGTGCCAGCAGCTTAGAGGCGGGACTAGCGGGTAACAATGAGCAGTTCTTC CASSLEAGLAGNNEQFF
NA TRBJ2-7 TRBV11-2 NA TGTGCCAGCAGCGGTGGGGCTTCTACCTACGAGCAGTACTTC CASSGGASTYEQYF
NA TRBJ2-7 TRBV3-1/TRBV3-2 TRBD1 TGTGCCAGCAGCCGTGACAGGGAACTCTACGAGCAGTACTTC CASSRDRELYEQYF
NA TRBJ1-5 TRBV7-2 NA TGTGCCAGCAGCTTAGCCGGGGGACCGTTCGAGCCCCAGCATTTT CASSLAGGPFEPQHF
NA TRBJ1-6 TRBV5-1 NA TGCGCCAGCAATAGTGGGAGGTTGGATTCACCCCTCCACTTT CASNSGRLDSPLHF
NA TRBJ1-3 TRBV13 TRBD1 TGTGCCAGCAGCTTATTCGGGACAGGGGATGGAAACACCATATATTTT CASSLFGTGDGNTIYF
NA TRBJ1-1 TRBV7-8 NA TGTGCCAGCAGCTTGTCCGTGTATGAGGGTGAAGCTTTCTTT CASSLSVYEGEAFF
NA TRBJ1-6 TRBV6-5 NA TGTGCCAGCAGTTACTCTTGGACAGCAAATTCACCCCTCCACTTT CASSYSWTANSPLHF
NA TRBJ2-2 TRBV28 TRBD2 TGTGCCAGCAGGAGGACTAGCGGGGGGGCCCGGGCCGGGGAGCTGTTTTTT CASRRTSGGARAGELFF
NA TRBJ1-4 TRBV4-3 NA TGCGCCAGCAGCCAACAGACAGCTGCTAATGAAAAACTGTTTTTT CASSQQTAANEKLFF
NA TRBJ1-2 TRBV6-5 TRBD1 TGTGCCAGCGGTCACAGGGGCTATAACTATGGCTACACCTTC CASGHRGYNYGYTF
NA TRBJ2-5 TRBV4-1 NA TGCGCCAGCAGCCCACGAGTCGAGGGACAAGAGACCCAGTACTTC CASSPRVEGQETQYF
NA TRBJ2-3 TRBV9 NA TGTGCCAGCAGCGTCCCCCGGGCGGGGGCCTACACAGATACGCAGTATTTT CASSVPRAGAYTDTQYF
NA TRBJ1-2 TRBV4-1 TRBD1 TGCGCCAGCAGCCACCTACCCCGACAGGGGACGGGGGCCCGGGGGCCTTATGGCTACACCTTC CASSHLPRQGTGARGPYGYTF
NA TRBJ1-3 TRBV5-4 TRBD1 TGTGCCAGCAGCAAAGGGGGCACCTCTGGAAACACCATATATTTT CASSKGGTSGNTIYF
NA TRBJ1-6 TRBV14 TRBD1 TGTGCCAGCAGCCAAAGACAGGGCCCGATATCACCCCTCCACTTT CASSQRQGPISPLHF
NA TRBJ2-7 TRBV7-2 NA TGTGCCAGCAGCTTTCGCGGGGTACACTACGAGCAGTACTTC CASSFRGVHYEQYF